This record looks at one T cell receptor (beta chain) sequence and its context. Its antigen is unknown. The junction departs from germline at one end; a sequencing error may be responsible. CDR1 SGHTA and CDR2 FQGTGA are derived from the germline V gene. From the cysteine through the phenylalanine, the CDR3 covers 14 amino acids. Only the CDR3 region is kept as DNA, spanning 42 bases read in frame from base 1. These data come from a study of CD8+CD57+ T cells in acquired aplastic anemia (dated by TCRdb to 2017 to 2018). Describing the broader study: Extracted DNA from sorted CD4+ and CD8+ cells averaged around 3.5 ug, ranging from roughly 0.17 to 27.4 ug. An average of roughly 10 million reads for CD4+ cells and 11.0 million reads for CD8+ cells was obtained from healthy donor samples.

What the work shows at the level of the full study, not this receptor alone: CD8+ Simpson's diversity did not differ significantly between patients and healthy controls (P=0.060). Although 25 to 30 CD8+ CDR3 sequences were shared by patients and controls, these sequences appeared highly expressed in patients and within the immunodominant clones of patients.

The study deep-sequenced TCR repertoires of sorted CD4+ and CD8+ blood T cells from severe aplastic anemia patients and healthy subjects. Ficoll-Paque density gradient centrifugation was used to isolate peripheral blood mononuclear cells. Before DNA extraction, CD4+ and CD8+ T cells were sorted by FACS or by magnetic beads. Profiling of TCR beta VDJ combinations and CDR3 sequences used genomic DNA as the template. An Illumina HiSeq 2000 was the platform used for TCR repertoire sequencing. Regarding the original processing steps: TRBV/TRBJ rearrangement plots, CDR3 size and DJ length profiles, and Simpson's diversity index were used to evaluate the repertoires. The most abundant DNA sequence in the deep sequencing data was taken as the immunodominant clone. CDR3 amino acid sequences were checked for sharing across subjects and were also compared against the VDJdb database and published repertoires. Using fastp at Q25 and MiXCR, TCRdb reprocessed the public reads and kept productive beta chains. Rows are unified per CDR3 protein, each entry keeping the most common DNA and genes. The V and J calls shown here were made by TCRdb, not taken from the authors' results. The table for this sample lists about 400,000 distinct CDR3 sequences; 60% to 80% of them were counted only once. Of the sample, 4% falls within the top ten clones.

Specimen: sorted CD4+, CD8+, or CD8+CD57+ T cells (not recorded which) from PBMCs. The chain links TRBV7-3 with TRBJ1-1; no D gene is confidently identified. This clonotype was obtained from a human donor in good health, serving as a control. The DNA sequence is TGTGCCAGCAGTAGACTGGATAGGGAGCATTTTGCTTTATTT. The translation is CASSRLDREHFALF.